This T cell receptor beta chain was sequenced in a study of T-cell reconstitution after alpha-beta-depleted transplantation in children. Construction of the TCRbeta library involved unique molecular identifiers. TCRdb passed the PCR reads through MiXCR, listing each CDR3 protein once. In the table there are roughly 790,000 distinct CDR3 sequences, less than 20% of which are singletons. This clonotype was seen many times. CDR3 length: 18 amino acids. V dropped 6 bases and J dropped 1 base, with 27 bases sitting between them. The V gene's germline CDR1 is SQVTM and CDR2 ANQGSEA. This clonotype originated in a male patient under 18 who had a stem cell transplant for acute lymphoblastic leukemia, so the T cells may come from the graft donor. This chain connects TRBV29-1 to TRBJ2-5, with a weak D call TRBD2 (6 bases). The starting material was PBMCs, mostly from graft donor cells, obtained 360 days after TCRalphabeta/CD19-depleted stem cell transplant. As DNA, the CDR3 is TGCAGCGTCGTTTTACTAGCCCCACAATCACCGATCCAAGAGACCCAGTACTTC. Protein product: CSVVLLAPQSPIQETQYF. Together with reference TRBV29-1 and TRBJ2-5, the CDR3 gives the full variable domain: SAVISQKPSRDICQRGTSLTIQCQVDSQVTMMFWYRQQPGQSLTLIATANQGSEATYESGFVIDKFPISRPNLTFSTLTVSNMSPEDSSIYLCSVVLLAPQSPIQETQYFGPGTRLLVL.